What follows describes a single TCR beta chain. Its antigen remains unidentified. The data originate from a study of T cells after yellow fever vaccination. Study-wide findings and caveats: Clones from primary vaccination mostly reappeared after the booster (roughly 97% CD4, just over 85% CD8). A minor fraction of clonotypes spanned both CD4 and CD8 compartments. Sorted repertoires could include abundant contaminating clonotypes from bulk cells.

Per the germline V gene, CDR1 is MGHRA and CDR2 is YSYEKL. This CDR3 has 16 amino acids. The germline V and J ends were trimmed by 0 bases and 5 bases, with 16 bases remaining between them. TCRdb reprocessed the 5' RACE reads with MiXCR, giving one entry per CDR3 protein. The sample has 450,000 to 550,000 distinct CDR3 sequences, 21% seen once. The sample here was PBMCs, taken roughly 20 days after the first yellow fever vaccination. The sequence was collected from a man aged 18 to 29 who received the YFV17D yellow fever vaccine. The V gene is TRBV4-1, the J gene TRBJ2-5; D gene unclear. The CDR3 reads CASSQEGPPLRETQYF. CDR3 coding DNA: TGCGCCAGCAGCCAAGAGGGCCCGCCTCTCAGGGAGACCCAGTACTTC.